A selection of T cell receptor beta chains follows, all from one sample in a study. TCRdb reprocessed the RT-PCR reads via MiXCR and lists one record per CDR3 protein. The top ten hold roughly 4% of the sample, which has more than 550,000 distinct CDR3 sequences, 12% to 15% seen once. The sequenced material came from memory CD4+ T cells from blood. Every receptor here comes from a female donor in good health, serving as a healthy control. The CDR3 runs from the conserved cysteine through the conserved F or W. D genes are given only for firm matches.

V gene: TRBV7-2; J gene: TRBJ2-7; D gene: TRBD2; CDR3 protein: CASSLEVGGGTYEQYF
V gene: TRBV7-2; J gene: TRBJ2-7; D gene: TRBD1; CDR3 protein: CASSYDGQASYEQYF
V gene: TRBV7-9; J gene: TRBJ2-7; D gene: .; CDR3 protein: CASSPNGVEYREQYF
V gene: TRBV4-2; J gene: TRBJ2-3; D gene: TRBD2; CDR3 protein: CASSQGGPSGSTDTQYF
V gene: TRBV4-1; J gene: TRBJ2-2; D gene: .; CDR3 protein: CASSLGNPGPGELFF
V gene: TRBV15; J gene: TRBJ2-5; D gene: .; CDR3 protein: CATSRLRGYQETQYF
V gene: TRBV28; J gene: TRBJ2-2; D gene: TRBD2; CDR3 protein: CASTSPSGSGIGELFF
V gene: TRBV12-3/TRBV12-4; J gene: TRBJ2-3; D gene: .; CDR3 protein: CASSQMDRSDTQYF
V gene: TRBV9; J gene: TRBJ2-3; D gene: .; CDR3 protein: CASNLAEPTDTQYF
V gene: TRBV20-1; J gene: TRBJ2-3; D gene: TRBD2; CDR3 protein: CSARDFILAGPTDTQYF
V gene: TRBV20-1; J gene: TRBJ1-4; D gene: .; CDR3 protein: CSARELFF
V gene: TRBV20-1; J gene: TRBJ2-3; D gene: TRBD2; CDR3 protein: CSARLAGTSTDTQYF
V gene: TRBV24-1; J gene: TRBJ2-2; D gene: .; CDR3 protein: CATSDYGPRATGELFF
V gene: TRBV12-3/TRBV12-4; J gene: TRBJ1-4; D gene: .; CDR3 protein: CASSGTGRLGNEKLFF
V gene: TRBV5-4; J gene: TRBJ1-1; D gene: .; CDR3 protein: CASSRPEGLNTEAFF
V gene: TRBV11-2; J gene: TRBJ1-5; D gene: .; CDR3 protein: CASSLGGPGGNQPQHF
V gene: TRBV7-6; J gene: TRBJ1-5; D gene: .; CDR3 protein: CASSLDQGSQPQHF
V gene: TRBV12-3/TRBV12-4; J gene: TRBJ2-1; D gene: .; CDR3 protein: CASSLGTVASEQFF
V gene: TRBV20-1; J gene: TRBJ2-3; D gene: .; CDR3 protein: CSARDSRDTGTDTQYF
V gene: TRBV20-1; J gene: TRBJ1-1; D gene: .; CDR3 protein: CSVRDRVSGGFTEAFF
V gene: TRBV2; J gene: TRBJ2-5; D gene: .; CDR3 protein: CASKLPGMGTQYF
V gene: TRBV6-6; J gene: TRBJ1-1; D gene: .; CDR3 protein: CASSYLDSEAFF